This section outlines one T cell receptor (beta chain) sequence together with its context. This CDR3 contains 14 residues. Germline lookup yields CDR1 MNHEY and CDR2 SMNVEV (reference sequence). With 6 bases clipped from V and 1 base from J, the junction kept 4 bases outside the gene matches. Authors' processing steps: Reference gene primer amplification gave estimated nucleated cell counts. Profiled with immunoSEQ multiplex PCR; TCRdb holds only in-frame clones, not every one. V and J calls and clone size are copied from that table; D and trimming were computed from the DNA. The table lists approximately 200,000 clones, about 87% of them singletons, with 1.7% in the top ten. The data originate from a study of blood T cell repertoires in COVID-19. Whole-study context: Specimens from acute and convalescent COVID-19 originated in the United States, Italy and Spain. T cells, B-cell-depleted T cells, or PBMCs provided the cDNA or gDNA that served as material.

This receptor was obtained from a man aged 65-85 years with acute or convalescent COVID-19. The sample was peripheral blood. The chain recombines TRBV27 with TRBJ2-7; 9 bases agree with TRBD1. CDR3 sequence: CASSLGTGSYEQYF. DNA of the CDR3: TGTGCCAGCAGCTTGGGGACAGGGTCCTACGAGCAGTACTTC.